One sample yielded the 16 T cell receptor beta chains listed below, sequenced in a study of CD8+CD57+ T cells in acquired aplastic anemia. Profiling of TCR beta VDJ combinations and CDR3 sequences used genomic DNA as template. Each CDR3 protein is one row after TCRdb ran MiXCR on the reads. The sample shows around 190,000 distinct CDR3 sequences, around 50% of them seen only once. Sequences were obtained from sorted CD4+, CD8+, or CD8+CD57+ T cells (not recorded which) from PBMCs. The receptors come from a human donor in good health, serving as a control.

This clonotype was observed a single time. The rearrangement joins TRBV6-1 to TRBJ1-1; D uncertain. V gave up 5 bases and J gave up 3 bases, with 7 bases separating them. Per germline, CDR1 MNHNS and CDR2 SASEGT. CDR3 length: 12 residues. In DNA form, the CDR3 reads TGTGCCAGCAGTCAGGACCACACTGAAGCTTTCTTT. It codes for CASSQDHTEAFF.

The chain joins TRBV7-2 to TRBJ2-7; D may be TRBD1 (5 bases). The ends were cut back, 6 bases at V and 3 bases at J, with 18 bases in the middle. The germline CDR1 and CDR2 sequences are SGHTA and FQGNSA. This CDR3 comprises 15 residues. The CDR3 here is CASRNDRGKDYEQYF. The DNA of the CDR3 is TGTGCCAGCAGAAATGACAGAGGAAAGGACTACGAGCAGTACTTC.

The chain is built from TRBV7-6 and TRBJ1-2; the match to TRBD1 covers 7 bases. V lost 8 bases, J lost 8 bases, and 17 bases stayed unmatched. This CDR3 comprises 15 residues. Per the germline V gene, CDR1 is SGHVS and CDR2 is FNYEAQ. CDR3 in DNA: TGTGCCAGCTCACCACGCGGGACAGTACTCACGGGCTACACCTTC. Amino acids: CASSPRGTVLTGYTF.

The V and J genes are TRBV6-5 and TRBJ1-6; weak D call: TRBD1 (6 bases). CDR1 MNHEY and CDR2 SVGAGI come from the germline V gene. The CDR3 spans 14 residues. Trimming removed 7 bases from V and 10 bases from J, with 17 bases in between. CDR3 nucleotides: TGTGCCAGCAACAACAGGGAAGTTGGGTCACCCCTCCACTTT. This encodes CASNNREVGSPLHF.

This chain links TRBV14 with TRBJ1-1, with a weak D call TRBD1 (5 bases). The germline V and J ends were trimmed by 4 bases and 4 bases, with 13 bases remaining between them. Germline V gene sequence: CDR1 SGHDN, CDR2 FVKESK. The CDR3 consists of 14 residues. The CDR3 region has the DNA TGTGCCAGCAGCCGGGGGAGTTTGGGCACTGAAGCTTTCTTT. Translation: CASSRGSLGTEAFF.

This chain connects TRBV10-2 to TRBJ1-1, with TRBD1 matching over 7 bases. V trimming: 1 base; J trimming: 1 base; junction bases outside the gene matches: 3. Germline V gene sequence: CDR1 WSHSY, CDR2 SAAADI. The CDR3 contains 15 residues. CDR3 residues: CASSEYGTANTEAFF. For the CDR3, the DNA is TGCGCCAGCAGTGAGTACGGGACAGCGAACACTGAAGCTTTCTTT.

This clonotype was counted only a few times. One base away lies a much larger clone, so this may be a sequencing read error. The genes are TRBV6-5 and TRBJ2-5, with TRBD1 identical over 8 bases. The CDR3 spans 13 residues. Trimming cost V 5 bases and J 9 bases; bases outside gene matches: 8. Germline V lookup: CDR1 MNHEY, CDR2 SVGAGI. CDR3 DNA sequence: TGTGCCAGCAGTGGGACAGGTCGTAAGGCCCAGTACTTC. This gives the protein CASSGTGRKAQYF.

The chain employs TRBV10-3 and TRBJ1-1; D gene ambiguous. This CDR3 comprises 12 residues. CDR1 and CDR2 (germline): ENHRY, SYGVKD. The V end lost 5 bases, the J end lost 8 bases, and 12 bases lay between the germline ends. The CDR3 DNA follows: TGTGCCATCAGTAGGGAAAAACAGGAAGCTTTCTTT. Translated, it gives CAISREKQEAFF.

The chain carries TRBV5-6 and TRBJ2-7; perhaps TRBD2 as D (6 bases). Germline loops: CDR1 SGHDT, CDR2 YYEEEE. V shed 8 bases and J shed 5 bases, with 11 bases lying between them. CDR3 length: 11 amino acids. CDR3 amino acids: CASSGDNEQYF. The CDR3 DNA sequence: TGTGCCAGTAGCGGAGACAACGAGCAGTACTTC. The full variable domain, completed using reference TRBV5-6 and TRBJ2-7, is DAGVTQSPTHLIKTRGQQVTLRCSPKSGHDTVSWYQQALGQGPQFIFQYYEEEERQRGNFPDRFSGHQFPNYSSELNVNALLLGDSALYLCASSGDNEQYFGPGTRLTVT.

The chain employs TRBV19 and TRBJ2-5, with D possibly matching TRBD1 (5 bases). Matching the DNA end better, TRBJ2-7 makes the J call doubtful. CDR3 size: 13 residues. Germline V CDR1 and CDR2: LNHDA, SQIVND (reference sequence). The CDR3 nucleotides read TGTGCCAGTAGTATTGGACACTCCTACGAGCAGTACTTC. Translated: CASSIGHSYEQYF.

This clonotype was detected ten times or more. The chain combines TRBV7-9 with TRBJ1-2, with D possibly being TRBD1 (5 bases). Germline CDR1 SEHNR, CDR2 FQNEAQ (reference sequence). With 5 bases removed from V and 2 bases from J, the gap between germline ends came to 15 bases. The CDR3 is made up of 15 amino acids. CDR3 nucleotides: TGTGCCAGCAGCCCCGGGCAGGGAGGGAACTATGGCTACACCTTC. It encodes CASSPGQGGNYGYTF.

Remarks on this clonotype: Compared with germline, one end of the junction differs, possibly owing to a read error. V is TRBV5-1 and J is TRBJ2-5; 11 bases are shared with TRBD2. Germline CDR1 and CDR2: SGHRS and YFSETQ. The CDR3 is 15 residues long. This CDR3 reads CASSLDGLAGETQYF. The CDR3 DNA sequence: TGTGCCAGCAGCTTAGATGGACTAGCGGGAGAGACCCAGTACTTC.

This clonotype has at least ten counts. The gene calls are TRBV7-2 and TRBJ1-1; no clear D. This CDR3 region has 14 residues. The germline V gene has CDR1 SGHTA and CDR2 FQGNSA. Trimming removed 3 bases from V and 0 bases from J, with 8 bases in between. CDR3 sequence (DNA): TGTGCCAGCAGCTTGGGTGAGCTGAACACTGAAGCTTTCTTT. It is translated as CASSLGELNTEAFF.

The table lists this clonotype with many counts. The genes are TRBV20-1 and TRBJ1-2, with 9 bases lining up with TRBD1. Germline lookup yields CDR1 DFQATT and CDR2 SNEGSKA (reference sequence). This CDR3 comprises 14 residues. V trimming: 0 bases; J trimming: 11 bases; junction bases outside the gene matches: 10. The CDR3 nucleotides are TGCAGTGCTAGAGATTCCGGGACAGGGCCCTGGTACACCTTC. Protein sequence: CSARDSGTGPWYTF.

The rearrangement uses TRBV24-1 and TRBJ1-2; possible D gene TRBD1, 5 bases. The CDR3 has 14 residues. Germline assignment: CDR1 KGHDR and CDR2 SFDVKD. The V and J ends lost 10 bases and 0 bases respectively, with 14 bases between them. The CDR3 loop reads CATSTGASNYGYTF. CDR3 sequence (DNA): TGTGCCACGAGTACAGGAGCATCTAACTATGGCTACACCTTC.

The table lists this clonotype with a few counts. Compared with germline, one end of the junction differs, possibly owing to a read error. V and J are TRBV12-3 or TRBV12-4 and TRBJ2-2; D is perhaps TRBD1 (6 bases). This CDR3 spans 14 amino acids. For the CDR3, the DNA is TGCGCCTGCAGAAACACAGGGCGGGCCGGGGAGCTGTTTTTT. Translating gives CACRNTGRAGELFF.